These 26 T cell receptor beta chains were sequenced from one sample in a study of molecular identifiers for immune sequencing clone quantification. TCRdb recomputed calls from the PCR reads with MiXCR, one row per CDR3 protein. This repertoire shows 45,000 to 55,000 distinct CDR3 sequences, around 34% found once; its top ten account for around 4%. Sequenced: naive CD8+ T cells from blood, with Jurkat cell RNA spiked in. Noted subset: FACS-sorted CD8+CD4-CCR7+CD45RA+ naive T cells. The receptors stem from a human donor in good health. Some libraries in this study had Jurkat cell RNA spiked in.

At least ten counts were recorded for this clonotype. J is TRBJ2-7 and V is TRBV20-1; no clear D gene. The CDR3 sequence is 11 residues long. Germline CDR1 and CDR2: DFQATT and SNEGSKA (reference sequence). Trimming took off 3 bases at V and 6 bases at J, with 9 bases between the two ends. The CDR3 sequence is CSARRLGEQYF. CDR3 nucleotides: TGCAGTGCTAGGCGTTTGGGCGAGCAGTACTTC.

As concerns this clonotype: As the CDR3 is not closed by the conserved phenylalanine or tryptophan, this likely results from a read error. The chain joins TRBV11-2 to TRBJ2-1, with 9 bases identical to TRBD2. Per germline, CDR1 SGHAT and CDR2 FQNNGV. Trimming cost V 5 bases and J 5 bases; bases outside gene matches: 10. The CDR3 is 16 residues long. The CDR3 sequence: CASSTNLAGWNNEQFY. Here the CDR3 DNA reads TGTGCCAGCAGCACTAACCTAGCGGGATGGAACAATGAGCAGTTCTAC.

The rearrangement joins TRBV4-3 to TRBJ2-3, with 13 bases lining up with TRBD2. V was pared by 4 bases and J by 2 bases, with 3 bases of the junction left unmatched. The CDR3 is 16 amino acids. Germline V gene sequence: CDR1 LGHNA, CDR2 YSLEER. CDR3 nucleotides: TGCGCCAGCAGCCGTGGACTAGCGGGAGCCACAGATACGCAGTATTTT. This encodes CASSRGLAGATDTQYF.

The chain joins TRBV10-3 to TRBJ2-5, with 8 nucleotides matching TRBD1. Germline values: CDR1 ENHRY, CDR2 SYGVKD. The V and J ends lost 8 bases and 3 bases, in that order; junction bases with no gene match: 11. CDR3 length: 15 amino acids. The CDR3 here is CAIGPETGVEETQYF. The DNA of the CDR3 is TGTGCCATCGGTCCCGAGACAGGGGTGGAAGAGACCCAGTACTTC.

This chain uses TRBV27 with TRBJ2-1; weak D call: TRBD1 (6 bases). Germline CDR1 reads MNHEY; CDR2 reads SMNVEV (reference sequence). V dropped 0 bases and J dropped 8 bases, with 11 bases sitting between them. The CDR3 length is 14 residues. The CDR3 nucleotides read TGTGCCAGCAGTTTATCCCACAGGGATCATGAGCAGTTCTTC. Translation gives CASSLSHRDHEQFF.

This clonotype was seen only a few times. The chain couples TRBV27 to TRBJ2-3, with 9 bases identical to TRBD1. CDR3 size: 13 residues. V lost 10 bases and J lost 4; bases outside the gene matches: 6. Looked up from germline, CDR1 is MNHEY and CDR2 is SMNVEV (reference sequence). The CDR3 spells CATKDRGPDTQYF. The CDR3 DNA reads TGTGCCACCAAGGACAGGGGCCCAGATACGCAGTATTTT.

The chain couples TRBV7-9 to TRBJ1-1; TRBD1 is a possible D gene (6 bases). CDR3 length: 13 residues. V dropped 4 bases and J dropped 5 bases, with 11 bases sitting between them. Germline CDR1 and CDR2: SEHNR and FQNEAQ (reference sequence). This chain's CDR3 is CASSYEDRTEAFF. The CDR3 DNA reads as TGTGCCAGCAGCTACGAGGACAGAACTGAAGCTTTCTTT.

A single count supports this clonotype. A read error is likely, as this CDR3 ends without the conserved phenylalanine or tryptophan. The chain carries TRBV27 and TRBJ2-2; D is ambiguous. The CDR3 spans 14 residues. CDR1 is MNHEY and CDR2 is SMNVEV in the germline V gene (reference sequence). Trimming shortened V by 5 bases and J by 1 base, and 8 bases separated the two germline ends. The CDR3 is CASSEVENTGELFL. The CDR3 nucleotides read TGTGCCAGCAGTGAAGTTGAGAACACCGGGGAGCTGTTTTTA.

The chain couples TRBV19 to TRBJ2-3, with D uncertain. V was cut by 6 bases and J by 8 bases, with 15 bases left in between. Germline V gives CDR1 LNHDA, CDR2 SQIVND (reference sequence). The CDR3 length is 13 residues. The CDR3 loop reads CASRGSDSATQYF. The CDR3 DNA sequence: TGTGCCAGTAGAGGCTCTGACTCAGCTACGCAGTATTTT.

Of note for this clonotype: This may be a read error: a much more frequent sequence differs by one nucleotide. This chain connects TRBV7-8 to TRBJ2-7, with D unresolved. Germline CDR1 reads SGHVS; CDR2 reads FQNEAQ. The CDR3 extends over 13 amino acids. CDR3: CASASPPSYAQYF. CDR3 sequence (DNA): TGTGCCAGCGCGTCCCCTCCTTCGTACGCGCAGTACTTC.

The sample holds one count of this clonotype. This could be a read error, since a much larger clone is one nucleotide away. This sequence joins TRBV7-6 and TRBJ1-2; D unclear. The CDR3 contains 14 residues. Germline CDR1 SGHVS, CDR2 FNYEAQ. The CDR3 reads CATSTGDSNYGYTF. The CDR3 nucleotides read TGTGCCACCAGCACGGGAGACTCTAACTATGGCTACACCTTC.

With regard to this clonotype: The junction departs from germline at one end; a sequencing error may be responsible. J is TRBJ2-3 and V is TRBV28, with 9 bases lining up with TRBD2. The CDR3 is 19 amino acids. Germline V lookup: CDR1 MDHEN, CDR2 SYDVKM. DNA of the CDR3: TGTGCCAGCAGTTCCCCTAGGGTAGCGGGAGTCTTTGAGACAGATTCGCAGTATTTT. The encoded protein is CASSSPRVAGVFETDSQYF.

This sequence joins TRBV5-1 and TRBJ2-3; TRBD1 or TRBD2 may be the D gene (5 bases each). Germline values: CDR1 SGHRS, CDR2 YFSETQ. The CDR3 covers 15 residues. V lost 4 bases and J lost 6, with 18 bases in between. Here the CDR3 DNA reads TGCGCCAGCAGCATCCGGCTAGAGGGGCGGGATACGCAGTATTTT. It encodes CASSIRLEGRDTQYF.

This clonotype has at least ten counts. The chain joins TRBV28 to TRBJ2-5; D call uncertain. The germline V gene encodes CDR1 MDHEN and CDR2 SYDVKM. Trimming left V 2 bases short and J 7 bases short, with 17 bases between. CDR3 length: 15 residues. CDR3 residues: CASSLSVFGTGTQYF. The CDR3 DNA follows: TGTGCCAGCAGTTTAAGTGTCTTTGGAACCGGGACCCAGTACTTC.

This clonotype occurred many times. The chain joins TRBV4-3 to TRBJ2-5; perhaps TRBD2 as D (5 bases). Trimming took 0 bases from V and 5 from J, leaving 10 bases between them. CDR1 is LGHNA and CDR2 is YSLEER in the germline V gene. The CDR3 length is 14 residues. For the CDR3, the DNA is TGCGCCAGCAGCCAAGAGGAGGAGGCCGAGACCCAGTACTTC. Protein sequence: CASSQEEEAETQYF.

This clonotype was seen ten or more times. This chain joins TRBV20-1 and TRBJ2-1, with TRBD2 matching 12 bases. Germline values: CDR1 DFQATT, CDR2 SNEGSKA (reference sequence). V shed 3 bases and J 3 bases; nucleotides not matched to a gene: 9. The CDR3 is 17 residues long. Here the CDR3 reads CSARDDLTSGSYNEQFF. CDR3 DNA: TGCAGTGCTAGGGACGACCTGACTAGCGGGAGCTACAATGAGCAGTTCTTC.

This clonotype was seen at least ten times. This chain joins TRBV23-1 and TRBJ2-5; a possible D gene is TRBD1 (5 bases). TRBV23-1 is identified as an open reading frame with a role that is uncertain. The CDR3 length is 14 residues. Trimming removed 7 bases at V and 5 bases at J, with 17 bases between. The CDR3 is CASKPCRVRETQYF. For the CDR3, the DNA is TGCGCCAGCAAACCTTGCAGGGTCCGGGAGACCCAGTACTTC.

CDR3 protein: CSATGTFASYEQYF. As DNA, the CDR3 is TGCAGTGCTACCGGGACTTTTGCCTCCTACGAGCAGTACTTC. The V and J genes are TRBV20-1 and TRBJ2-7; TRBD2 is a possible D gene (6 bases). With 4 bases removed from V and 0 bases from J, the gap between germline ends came to 13 bases. This CDR3 spans 14 amino acids. The V gene's germline CDR1 is DFQATT and CDR2 SNEGSKA (reference sequence).

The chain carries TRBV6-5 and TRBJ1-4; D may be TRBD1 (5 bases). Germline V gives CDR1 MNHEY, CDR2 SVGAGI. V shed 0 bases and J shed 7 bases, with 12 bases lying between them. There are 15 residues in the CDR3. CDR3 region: CASSYSARVSEKLFF. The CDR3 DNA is TGTGCCAGCAGTTACTCGGCCAGGGTGTCTGAAAAACTGTTTTTT.

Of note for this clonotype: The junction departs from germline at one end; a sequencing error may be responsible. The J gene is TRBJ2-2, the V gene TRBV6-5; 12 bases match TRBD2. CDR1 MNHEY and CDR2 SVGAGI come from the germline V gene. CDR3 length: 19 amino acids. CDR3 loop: CASSYSGRTSGTNTGELSF. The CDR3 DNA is TGTGCCAGCAGTTACTCCGGCAGGACTAGCGGGACGAACACCGGGGAGCTGTCTTTT.

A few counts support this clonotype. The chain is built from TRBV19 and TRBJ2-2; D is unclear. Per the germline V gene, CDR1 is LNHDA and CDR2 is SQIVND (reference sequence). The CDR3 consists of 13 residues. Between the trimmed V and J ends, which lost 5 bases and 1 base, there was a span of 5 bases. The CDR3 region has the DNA TGTGCCAGTAGTTGGATGAACACCGGGGAGCTGTTTTTT. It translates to CASSWMNTGELFF.

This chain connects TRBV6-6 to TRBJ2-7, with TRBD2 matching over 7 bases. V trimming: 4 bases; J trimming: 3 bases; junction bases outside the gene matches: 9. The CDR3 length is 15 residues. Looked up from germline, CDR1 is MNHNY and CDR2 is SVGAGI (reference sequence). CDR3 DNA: TGTGCCAGCAGTTCCTCCTTCAGCGGGGTCTACGAGCAGTACTTC. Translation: CASSSSFSGVYEQYF.

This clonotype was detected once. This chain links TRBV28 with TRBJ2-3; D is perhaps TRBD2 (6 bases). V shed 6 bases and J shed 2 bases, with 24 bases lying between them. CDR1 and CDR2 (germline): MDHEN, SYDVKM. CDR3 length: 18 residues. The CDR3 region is CASRRTLGVGGHTDTQYF. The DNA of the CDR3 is TGTGCCAGCAGACGCACCTTGGGAGTGGGAGGCCACACAGATACGCAGTATTTT.

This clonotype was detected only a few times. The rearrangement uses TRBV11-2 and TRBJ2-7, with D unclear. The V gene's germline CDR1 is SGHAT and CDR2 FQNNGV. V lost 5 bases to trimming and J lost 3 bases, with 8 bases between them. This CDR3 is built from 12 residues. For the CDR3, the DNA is TGTGCCAGCAGCCAAGCGATCTACGAGCAGTACTTC. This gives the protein CASSQAIYEQYF.

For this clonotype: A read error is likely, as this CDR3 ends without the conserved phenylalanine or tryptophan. CDR3 nucleotide sequence: TGTGCCAGCAGTTTCCGACCTGACAGGCCGATCTACGAGCAGTACCTC. This sequence encodes CASSFRPDRPIYEQYL. The chain employs TRBV28 and TRBJ2-7; a weak D match, TRBD1 (6 bases). CDR1 and CDR2 (germline): MDHEN, SYDVKM. The CDR3 consists of 16 residues. The V end lost 3 bases, the J end lost 3 bases, and 18 bases lay between the germline ends.

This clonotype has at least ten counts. The CDR3 reads CASSSILANEQYF. For the CDR3, the DNA is TGTGCCAGCAGTTCGATACTAGCGAACGAGCAGTACTTC. J is TRBJ2-7 and V is TRBV28; 7 nucleotides match TRBD2. Germline loops: CDR1 MDHEN, CDR2 SYDVKM. V lost 4 bases and J lost 5; bases outside the gene matches: 5. The CDR3 runs to 13 residues. The variable domain in full, with the rest retrieved from reference TRBV28 and TRBJ2-7, is DVKVTQSSRYLVKRTGEKVFLECVQDMDHENMFWYRQDPGLGLRLIYFSYDVKMKEKGDIPEGYSVSREKKERFSLILESASTNQTSMYLCASSSILANEQYFGPGTRLTVT.